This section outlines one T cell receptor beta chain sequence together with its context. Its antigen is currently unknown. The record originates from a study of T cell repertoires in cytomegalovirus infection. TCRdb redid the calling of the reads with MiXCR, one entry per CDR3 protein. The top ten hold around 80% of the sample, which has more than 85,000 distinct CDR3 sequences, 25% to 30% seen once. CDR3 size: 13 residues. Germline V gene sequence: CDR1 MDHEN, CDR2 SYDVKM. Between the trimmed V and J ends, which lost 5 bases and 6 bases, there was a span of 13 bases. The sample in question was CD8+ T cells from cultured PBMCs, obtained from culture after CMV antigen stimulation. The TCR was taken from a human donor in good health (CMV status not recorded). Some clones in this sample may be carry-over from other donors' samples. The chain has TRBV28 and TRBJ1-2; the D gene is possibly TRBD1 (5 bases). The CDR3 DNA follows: TGTGCCAGCAGTCTAGGGACTCAGCATGGCTACACCTTC. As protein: CASSLGTQHGYTF.